The T cell receptor (beta chain) under discussion was sequenced for a study of cytomegalovirus exposure and HLA in healthy donors. Notes on the study in general: Most TCR sequences were seen very rarely across donors, but some public TCRs occurred in many. Cytomegalovirus-associated TCR beta chains were listed, numbering some 170. First-cohort TCR clusters tended to co-occur in the roughly 130 validation repertoires, a later analysis found. As confirmed in vitro, a few CMV-associated chains were specific for CMV antigens.

With 1 base removed from V and 6 bases from J, the gap between germline ends came to 16 bases. CDR1 SGDLS and CDR2 YYNGEE come from the germline V gene. This CDR3 is built from 16 residues. Method: immunoSEQ multiplex PCR; TCRdb's copy keeps in-frame clones and lacks some. This table holds 130,000 or so clones, more than 75% found once. As concerns this clone: Its antigen is not known.

The chain uses TRBV9 and TRBJ2-2; possible D gene TRBD1, 5 bases. Sequenced input: PBMCs. This receptor was obtained from a woman aged 25 to 39 in good health and CMV-seronegative. The CDR3 spells CASSVTQGGLAGELFF. CDR3 DNA: TGTGCCAGCAGCGTAACCCAGGGCGGTTTGGCCGGGGAGCTGTTTTTT.